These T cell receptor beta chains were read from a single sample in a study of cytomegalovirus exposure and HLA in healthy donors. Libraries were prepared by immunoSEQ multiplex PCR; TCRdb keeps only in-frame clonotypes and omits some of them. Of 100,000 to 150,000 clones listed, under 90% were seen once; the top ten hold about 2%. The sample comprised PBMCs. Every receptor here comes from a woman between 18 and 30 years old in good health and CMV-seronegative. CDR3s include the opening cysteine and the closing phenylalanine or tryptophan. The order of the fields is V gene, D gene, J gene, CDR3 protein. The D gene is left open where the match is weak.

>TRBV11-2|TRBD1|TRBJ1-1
CASSYQRGTGYTEAFF
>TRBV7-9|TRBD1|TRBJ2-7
CASSDRGNEQYF
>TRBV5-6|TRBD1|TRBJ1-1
CASSTRGRAEAFF
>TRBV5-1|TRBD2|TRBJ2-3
CASSLSSGSPADTQYF
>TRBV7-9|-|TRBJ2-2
CASSGQGNTGELFF
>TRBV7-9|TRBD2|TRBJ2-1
CASNTGLAGGGGQFF
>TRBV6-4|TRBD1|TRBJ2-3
CASRGQSTDTQYF
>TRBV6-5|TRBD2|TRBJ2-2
CASSSTLAADTGELFF
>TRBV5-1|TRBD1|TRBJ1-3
CASSLRTGSGNTIYF
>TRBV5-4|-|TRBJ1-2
CASREGLGNGYTF
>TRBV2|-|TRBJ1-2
CASRWTPGDGYTF
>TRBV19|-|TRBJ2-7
CASSSQGYEQYF
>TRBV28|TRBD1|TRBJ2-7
CATSTGTGSYEQYF
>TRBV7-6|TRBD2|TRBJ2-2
CASSLIAGNTGELFF
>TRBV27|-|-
CASSRGYYEQYF
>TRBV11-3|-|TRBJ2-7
CASSFGGTYEQYF
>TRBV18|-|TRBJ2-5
CASSPPEGPSGETQYF
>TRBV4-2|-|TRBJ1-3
CASSQPTDSGNTIYF
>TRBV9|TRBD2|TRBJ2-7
CASSVASSGYEQYF
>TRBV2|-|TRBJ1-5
CASSVELSQPQHF
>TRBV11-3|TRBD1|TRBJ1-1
CASSQNAGTGNTEAFF
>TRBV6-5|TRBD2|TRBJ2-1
CASSGLAGGGWEQFF
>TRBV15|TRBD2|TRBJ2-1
CATSGLLWEGLNEQFF
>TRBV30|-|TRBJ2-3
CAWRFRAGKPDTQYF
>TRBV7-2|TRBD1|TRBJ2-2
CASSLVGTGNTGELFF
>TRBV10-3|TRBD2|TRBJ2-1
CAISESKLAGAYNEQFF
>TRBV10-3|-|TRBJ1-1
CAIRASGLNTEAFF
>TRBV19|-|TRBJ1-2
CASGRQVYGYTF
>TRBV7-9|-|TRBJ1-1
CASSLGFGAEAFF
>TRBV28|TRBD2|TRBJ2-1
CASSFRGGLAGALYNEQFF
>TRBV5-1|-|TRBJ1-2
CASSSGLGAYGYTF
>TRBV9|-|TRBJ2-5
CASRGGDQETQYF
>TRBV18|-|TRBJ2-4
CASSPLQEIIQYF
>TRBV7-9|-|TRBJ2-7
CASSGLSGEQYF
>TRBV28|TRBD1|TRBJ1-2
CASRGQGFYGYTF
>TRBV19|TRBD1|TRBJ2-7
CASSPSGRQGLAEQYF
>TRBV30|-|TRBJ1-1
CAWRSNTEAFF
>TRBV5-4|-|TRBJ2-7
CASSITGYEQYF
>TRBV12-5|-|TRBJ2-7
CASGRSGGYEQYF
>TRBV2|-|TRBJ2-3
CASSRDTDTQYF
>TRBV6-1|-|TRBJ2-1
CASSDLGWGAYNEQFF
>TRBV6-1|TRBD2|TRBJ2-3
CASSGKREEGDTQYF
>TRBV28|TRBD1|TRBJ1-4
CASSLPGQGVEKLFF
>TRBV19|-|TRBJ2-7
CASRSTPGEQYF
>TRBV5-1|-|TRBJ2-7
CASSFEQGIAYEQYF
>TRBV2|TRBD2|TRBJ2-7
CASSPPGTRIYEQYF
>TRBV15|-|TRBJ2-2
CATSFGRGAWGELFF
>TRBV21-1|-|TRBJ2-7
CASSRVGTSGRYEQYF
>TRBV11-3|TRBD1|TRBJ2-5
CASSQSYRGRETQYF
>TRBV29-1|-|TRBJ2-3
CSAPEKDTQYF
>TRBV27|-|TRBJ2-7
CASSSTGIPYEQYF
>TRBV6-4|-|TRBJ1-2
CASSDSTAAGGYTF
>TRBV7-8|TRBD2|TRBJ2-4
CASSLPGLAGAVKNIQYF
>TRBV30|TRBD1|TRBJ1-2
CAWRILTGGYYGYTF
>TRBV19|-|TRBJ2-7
CASSTPTRGTSEQYF
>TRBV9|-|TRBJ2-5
CASSVAPRASLVGQETQYF
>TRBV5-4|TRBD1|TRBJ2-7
CASKFGQGDYEQYF
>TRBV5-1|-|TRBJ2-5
CASSLGGGRETQYF